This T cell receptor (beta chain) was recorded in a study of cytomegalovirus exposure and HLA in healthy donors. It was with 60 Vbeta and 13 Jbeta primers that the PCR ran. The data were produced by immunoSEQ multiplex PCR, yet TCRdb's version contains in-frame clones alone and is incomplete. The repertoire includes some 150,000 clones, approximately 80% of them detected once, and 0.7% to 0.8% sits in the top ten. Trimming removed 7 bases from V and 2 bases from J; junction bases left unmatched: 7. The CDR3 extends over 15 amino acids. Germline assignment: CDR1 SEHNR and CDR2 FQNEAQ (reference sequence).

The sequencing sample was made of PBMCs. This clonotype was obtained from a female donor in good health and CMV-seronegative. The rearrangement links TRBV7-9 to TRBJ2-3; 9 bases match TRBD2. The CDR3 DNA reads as TGTGCCAGCACCGGAGCGGGAGGCCCCACAGATACGCAGTATTTT. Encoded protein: CASTGAGGPTDTQYF.